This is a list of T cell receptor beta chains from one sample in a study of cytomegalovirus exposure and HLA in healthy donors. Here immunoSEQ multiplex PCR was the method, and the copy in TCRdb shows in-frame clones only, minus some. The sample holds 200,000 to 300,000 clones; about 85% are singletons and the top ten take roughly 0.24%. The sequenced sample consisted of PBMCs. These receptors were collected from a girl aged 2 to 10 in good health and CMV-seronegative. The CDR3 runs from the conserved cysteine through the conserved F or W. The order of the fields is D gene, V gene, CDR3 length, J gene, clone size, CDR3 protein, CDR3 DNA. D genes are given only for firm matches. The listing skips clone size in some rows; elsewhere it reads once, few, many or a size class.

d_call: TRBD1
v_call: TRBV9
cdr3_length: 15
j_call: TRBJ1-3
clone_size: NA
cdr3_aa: CASSTGQGTGNTIYF
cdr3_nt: TGTGCCAGCAGCACGGGACAGGGGACTGGAAACACCATATATTTT

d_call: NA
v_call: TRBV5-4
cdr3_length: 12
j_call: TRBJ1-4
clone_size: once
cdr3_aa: CASSLAGEKLFF
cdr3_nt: TGTGCCAGCAGCTTGGCAGGGGAAAAACTGTTTTTT

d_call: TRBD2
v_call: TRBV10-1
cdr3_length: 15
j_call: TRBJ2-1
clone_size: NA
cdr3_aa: CASSGKLAGEGEQFF
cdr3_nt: TGCGCCAGCAGTGGGAAACTAGCGGGAGAGGGTGAGCAGTTCTTC

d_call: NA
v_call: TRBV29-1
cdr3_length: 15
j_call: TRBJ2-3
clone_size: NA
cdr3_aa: CSVVPGTGFTDTQYF
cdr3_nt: TGCAGCGTTGTACCGGGTACAGGCTTCACAGATACGCAGTATTTT

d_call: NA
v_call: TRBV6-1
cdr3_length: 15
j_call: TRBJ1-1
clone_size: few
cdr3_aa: CASSEEAGRRTEAFF
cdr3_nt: TGTGCCAGCAGTGAAGAGGCAGGGCGGCGAACTGAAGCTTTCTTT

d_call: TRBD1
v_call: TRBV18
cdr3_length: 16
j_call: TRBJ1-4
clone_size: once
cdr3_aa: CASSLGQLALNEKLFF
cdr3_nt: TGTGCCAGCTCATTGGGACAGTTGGCACTTAATGAAAAACTGTTTTTT

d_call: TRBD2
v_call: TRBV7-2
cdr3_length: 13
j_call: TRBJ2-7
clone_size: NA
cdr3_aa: CASSLAGGYEQYF
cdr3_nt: TGTGCCAGCAGCTTAGCGGGAGGGTACGAGCAGTACTTC

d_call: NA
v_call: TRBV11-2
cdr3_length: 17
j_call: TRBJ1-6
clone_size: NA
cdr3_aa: CASSFSIQGGINSPLHF
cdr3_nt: TGTGCCAGCAGCTTTTCAATACAGGGAGGGATTAATTCACCCCTCCACTTT

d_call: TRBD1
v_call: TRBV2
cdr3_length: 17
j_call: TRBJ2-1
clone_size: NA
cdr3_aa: CASSEGTDRDSYNEQFF
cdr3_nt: TGTGCCAGCAGTGAAGGGACCGACAGGGACTCCTACAATGAGCAGTTCTTC

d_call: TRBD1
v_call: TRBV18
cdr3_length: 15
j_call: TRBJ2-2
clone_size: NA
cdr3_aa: CASSPGQGITGELFF
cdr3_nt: TGTGCCAGCTCACCTGGACAGGGTATCACCGGGGAGCTGTTTTTT

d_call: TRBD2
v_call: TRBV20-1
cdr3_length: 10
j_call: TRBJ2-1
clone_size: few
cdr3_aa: CSALAGEQFF
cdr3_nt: TGCAGTGCCTTAGCGGGAGAGCAGTTCTTC

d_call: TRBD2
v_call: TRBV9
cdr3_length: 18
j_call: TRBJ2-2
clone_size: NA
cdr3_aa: CASSGGLARRIDTGELFF
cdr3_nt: TGTGCCAGCAGCGGGGGACTAGCGAGGCGGATTGACACCGGGGAGCTGTTTTTT

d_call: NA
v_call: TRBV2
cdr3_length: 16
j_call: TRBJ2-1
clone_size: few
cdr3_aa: CASSFGSPRGDNEQFF
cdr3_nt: TGTGCCAGCTCCTTCGGGTCACCTCGGGGAGACAATGAGCAGTTCTTC

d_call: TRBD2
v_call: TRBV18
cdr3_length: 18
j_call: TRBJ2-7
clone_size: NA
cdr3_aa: CASSPRPSGVLSSYEQYF
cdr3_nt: TGTGCCAGCTCACCACGCCCTAGCGGGGTACTTAGCTCCTACGAGCAGTACTTC

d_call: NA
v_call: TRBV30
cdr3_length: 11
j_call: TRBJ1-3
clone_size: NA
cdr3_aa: CAWSLEYTIYF
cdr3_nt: TGTGCCTGGAGTTTAGAGTACACCATATATTTT

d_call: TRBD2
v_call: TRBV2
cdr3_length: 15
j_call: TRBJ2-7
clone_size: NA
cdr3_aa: CASSVLREGSHEQYF
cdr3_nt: TGTGCCAGCAGTGTATTGCGGGAGGGGTCCCACGAGCAGTACTTC

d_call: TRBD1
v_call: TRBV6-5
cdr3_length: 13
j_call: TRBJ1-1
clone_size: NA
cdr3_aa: CASSWTGGTEAFF
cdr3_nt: TGTGCCAGCAGTTGGACAGGGGGCACTGAAGCTTTCTTT

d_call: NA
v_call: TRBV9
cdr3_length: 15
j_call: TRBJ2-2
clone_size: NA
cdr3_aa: CASSVVPGFTGELFF
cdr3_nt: TGTGCCAGCAGCGTAGTTCCAGGGTTCACCGGGGAGCTGTTTTTT

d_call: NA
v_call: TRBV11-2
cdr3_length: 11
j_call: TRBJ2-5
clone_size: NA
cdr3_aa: CASSLERTQYF
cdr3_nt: TGTGCCAGCAGCTTAGAGCGGACCCAGTACTTC

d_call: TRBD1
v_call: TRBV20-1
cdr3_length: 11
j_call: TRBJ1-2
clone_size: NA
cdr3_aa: CSVQGALSYTF
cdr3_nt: TGCAGTGTCCAGGGGGCACTTAGCTACACCTTC

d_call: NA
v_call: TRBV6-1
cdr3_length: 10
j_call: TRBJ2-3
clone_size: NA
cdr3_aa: CASSRDTQYF
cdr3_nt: TGTGCCAGCAGCCGAGATACGCAGTATTTT

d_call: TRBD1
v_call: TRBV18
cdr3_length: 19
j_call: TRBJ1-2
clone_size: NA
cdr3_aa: CASSPAGQGVRAFNYGYTF
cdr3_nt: TGTGCCAGCTCACCAGCCGGACAGGGGGTCCGGGCGTTTAACTATGGCTACACCTTC

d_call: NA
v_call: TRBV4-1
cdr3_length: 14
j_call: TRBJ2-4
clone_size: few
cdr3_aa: CASSQARVKNIQYF
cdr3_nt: TGCGCCAGCAGCCAAGCCAGGGTAAAAAACATTCAGTACTTC

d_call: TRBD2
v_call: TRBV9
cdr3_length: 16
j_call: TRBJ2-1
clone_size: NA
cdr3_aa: CASSVVSGTTYNEQFF
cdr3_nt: TGTGCCAGCAGCGTTGTTAGCGGGACTACCTACAATGAGCAGTTCTTC

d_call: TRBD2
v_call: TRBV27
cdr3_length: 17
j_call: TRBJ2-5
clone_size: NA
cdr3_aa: CASSLFPSGRAGETQYF
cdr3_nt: TGTGCCAGCAGTTTATTCCCGAGCGGGAGGGCCGGGGAGACCCAGTACTTC

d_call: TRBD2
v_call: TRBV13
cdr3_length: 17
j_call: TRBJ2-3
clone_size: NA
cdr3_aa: CASSLAAGGRSTDTQYF
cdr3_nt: TGTGCCAGCAGCTTAGCAGCGGGAGGGCGTAGCACAGATACGCAGTATTTT

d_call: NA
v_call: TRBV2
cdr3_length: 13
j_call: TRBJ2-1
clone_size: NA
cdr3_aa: CASSQTRRNEQFF
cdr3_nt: TGTGCCAGCAGCCAGACTAGACGGAATGAGCAGTTCTTC

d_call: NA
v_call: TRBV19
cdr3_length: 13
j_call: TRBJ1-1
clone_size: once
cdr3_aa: CASSSGRGTEAFF
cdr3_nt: TGTGCCAGTAGTTCAGGACGGGGCACTGAAGCTTTCTTT

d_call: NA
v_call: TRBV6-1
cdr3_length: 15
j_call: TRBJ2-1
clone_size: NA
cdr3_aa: CASSGQSFSYNEQFF
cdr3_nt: TGTGCCAGCAGCGGACAGAGTTTCTCCTACAATGAGCAGTTCTTC

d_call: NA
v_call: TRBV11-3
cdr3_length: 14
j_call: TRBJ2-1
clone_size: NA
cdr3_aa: CASSLGDIYNEQFF
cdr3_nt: TGTGCCAGCAGCTTAGGAGACATCTACAATGAGCAGTTCTTC

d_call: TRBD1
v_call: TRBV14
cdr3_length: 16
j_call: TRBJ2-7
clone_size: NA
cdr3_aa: CASSHPQGRSVHEQYF
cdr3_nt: TGTGCCAGCAGCCACCCACAGGGGCGCTCCGTCCACGAGCAGTACTTC

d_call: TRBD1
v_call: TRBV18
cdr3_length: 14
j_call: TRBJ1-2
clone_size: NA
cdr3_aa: CASSSISTGEGYTF
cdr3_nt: TGTGCCAGCTCCTCGATTAGCACAGGGGAAGGCTACACCTTC

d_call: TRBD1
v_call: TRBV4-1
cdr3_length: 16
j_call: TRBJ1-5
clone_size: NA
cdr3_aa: CASSQDRGRTSQPQHF
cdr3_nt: TGCGCCAGCAGCCAAGACAGGGGGCGGACATCCCAGCCCCAGCATTTT

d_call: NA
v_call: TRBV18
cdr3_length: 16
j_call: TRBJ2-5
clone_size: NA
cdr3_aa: CASSPPINGAQETQYF
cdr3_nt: TGTGCCAGCTCACCACCCATTAATGGGGCACAAGAGACCCAGTACTTC

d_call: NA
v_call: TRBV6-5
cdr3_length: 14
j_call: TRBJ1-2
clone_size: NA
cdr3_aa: CASRQGTANYGYTF
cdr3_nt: TGTGCCAGCAGACAGGGAACTGCTAACTATGGCTACACCTTC

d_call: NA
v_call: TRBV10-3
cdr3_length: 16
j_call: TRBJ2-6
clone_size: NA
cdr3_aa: CAISEPGGSGANVLTF
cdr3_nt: TGTGCCATCAGTGAGCCCGGAGGCTCTGGGGCCAACGTCCTGACTTTC

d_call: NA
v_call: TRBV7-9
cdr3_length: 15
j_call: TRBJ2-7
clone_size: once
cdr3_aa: CASSPPAGTNYEQYF
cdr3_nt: TGTGCCAGCAGCCCGCCCGCCGGGACAAACTACGAGCAGTACTTC

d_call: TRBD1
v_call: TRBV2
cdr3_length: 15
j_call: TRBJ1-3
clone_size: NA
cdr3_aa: CASSLGQRSGNTIYF
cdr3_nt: TGTGCCAGCAGCTTGGGACAGCGCTCTGGAAACACCATATATTTT

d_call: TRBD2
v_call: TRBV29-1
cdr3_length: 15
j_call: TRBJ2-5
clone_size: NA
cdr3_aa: CSVGGTSGRGETQYF
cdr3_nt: TGCAGCGTGGGAGGGACTAGCGGGAGGGGAGAGACCCAGTACTTC

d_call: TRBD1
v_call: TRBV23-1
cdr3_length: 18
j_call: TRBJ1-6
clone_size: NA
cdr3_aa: CASSLPPDRGDYNSPLHF
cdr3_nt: TGCGCCAGCAGTCTCCCTCCGGACAGGGGCGACTATAATTCACCCCTCCACTTT

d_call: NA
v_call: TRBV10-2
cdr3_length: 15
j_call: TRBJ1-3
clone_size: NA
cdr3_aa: CASSESQGSGNTIYF
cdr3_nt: TGCGCCAGCAGTGAGTCGCAGGGCTCTGGAAACACCATATATTTT

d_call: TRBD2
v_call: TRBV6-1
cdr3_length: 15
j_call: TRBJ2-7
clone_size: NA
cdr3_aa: CASSALAGSSYEQYF
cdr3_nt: TGTGCCAGCAGTGCGTTAGCGGGAAGCTCCTACGAGCAGTACTTC

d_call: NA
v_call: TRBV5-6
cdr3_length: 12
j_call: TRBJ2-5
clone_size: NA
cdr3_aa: CASSLSRETQYF
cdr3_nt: TGTGCCAGCAGCCTGTCAAGGGAGACCCAATACTTC

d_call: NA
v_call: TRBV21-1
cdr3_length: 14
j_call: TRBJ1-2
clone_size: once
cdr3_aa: CASSPLTELYGYTF
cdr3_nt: TGTGCCAGCAGCCCCCTGACAGAACTCTATGGCTACACCTTC

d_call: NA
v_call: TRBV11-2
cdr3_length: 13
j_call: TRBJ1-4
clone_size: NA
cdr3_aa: CASSLDLFEKLFF
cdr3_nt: TGTGCCAGCAGCTTAGATCTCTTTGAAAAACTGTTTTTT